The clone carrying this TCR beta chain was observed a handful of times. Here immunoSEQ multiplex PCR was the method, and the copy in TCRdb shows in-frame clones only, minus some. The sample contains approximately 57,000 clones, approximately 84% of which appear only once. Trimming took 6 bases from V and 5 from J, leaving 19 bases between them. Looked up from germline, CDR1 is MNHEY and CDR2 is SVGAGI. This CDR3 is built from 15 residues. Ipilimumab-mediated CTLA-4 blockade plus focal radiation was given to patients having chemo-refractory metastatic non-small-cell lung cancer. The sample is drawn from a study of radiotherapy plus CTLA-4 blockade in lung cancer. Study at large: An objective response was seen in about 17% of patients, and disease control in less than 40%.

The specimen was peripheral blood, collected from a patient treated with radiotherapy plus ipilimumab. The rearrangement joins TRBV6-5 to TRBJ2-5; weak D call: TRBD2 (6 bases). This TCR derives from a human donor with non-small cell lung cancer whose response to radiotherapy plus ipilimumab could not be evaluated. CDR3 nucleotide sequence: TGTGCCAGCAGGTCTGGGAGGATACCGGGGGAGACCCAGTACTTC. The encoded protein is CASRSGRIPGETQYF.